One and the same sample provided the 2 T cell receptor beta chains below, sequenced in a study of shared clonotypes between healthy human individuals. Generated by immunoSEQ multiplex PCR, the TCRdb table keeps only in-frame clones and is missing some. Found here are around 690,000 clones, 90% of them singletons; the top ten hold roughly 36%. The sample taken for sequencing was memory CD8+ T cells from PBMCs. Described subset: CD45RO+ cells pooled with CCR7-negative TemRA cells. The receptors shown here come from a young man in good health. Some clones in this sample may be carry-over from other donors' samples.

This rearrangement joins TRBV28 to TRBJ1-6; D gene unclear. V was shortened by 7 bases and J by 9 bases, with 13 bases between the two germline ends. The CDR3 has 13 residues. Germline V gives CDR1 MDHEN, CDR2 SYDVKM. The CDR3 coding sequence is TGTGCCAGCACTTCAATCGAGTTTTCACCCCTCCACTTT. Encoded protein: CASTSIEFSPLHF.

The chain's CDR3 is CASSDRTGGYTF. CDR3 in DNA: TGTGCCAGCAGTGACCGGACCGGAGGCTACACCTTC. The chain carries TRBV2 and TRBJ1-2; D unclear. In germline, CDR1 is SNHLY, CDR2 FYNNEI. V was clipped by 3 bases and J by 8 bases, with 10 bases between them. The CDR3 is 12 amino acids.